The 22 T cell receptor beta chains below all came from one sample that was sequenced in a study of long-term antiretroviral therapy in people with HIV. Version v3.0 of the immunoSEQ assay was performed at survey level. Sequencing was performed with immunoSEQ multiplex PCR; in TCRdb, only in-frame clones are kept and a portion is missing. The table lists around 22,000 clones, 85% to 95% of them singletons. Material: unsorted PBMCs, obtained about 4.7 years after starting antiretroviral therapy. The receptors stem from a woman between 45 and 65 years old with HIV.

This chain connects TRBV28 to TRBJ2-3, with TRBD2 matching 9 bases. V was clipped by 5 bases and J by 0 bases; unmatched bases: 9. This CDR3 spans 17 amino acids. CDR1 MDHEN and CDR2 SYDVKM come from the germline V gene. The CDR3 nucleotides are TGTGCCAGCAGTCTTTATAAGCTAGCGGGAAGCACAGATACGCAGTATTTT. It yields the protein CASSLYKLAGSTDTQYF.

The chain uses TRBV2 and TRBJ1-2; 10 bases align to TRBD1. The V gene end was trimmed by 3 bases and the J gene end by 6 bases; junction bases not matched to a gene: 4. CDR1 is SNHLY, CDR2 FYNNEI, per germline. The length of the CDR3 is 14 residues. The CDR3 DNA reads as TGTGCCAGCAGTGATGACAGGGGGCGGGATGGCTACACCTTC. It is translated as CASSDDRGRDGYTF.

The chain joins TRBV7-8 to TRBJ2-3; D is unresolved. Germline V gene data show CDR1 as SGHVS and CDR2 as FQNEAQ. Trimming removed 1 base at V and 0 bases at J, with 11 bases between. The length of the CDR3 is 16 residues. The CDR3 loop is CASSLGRGRSTDTQYF. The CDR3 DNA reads TGTGCCAGCAGCTTAGGCCGAGGCAGGAGCACAGATACGCAGTATTTT.

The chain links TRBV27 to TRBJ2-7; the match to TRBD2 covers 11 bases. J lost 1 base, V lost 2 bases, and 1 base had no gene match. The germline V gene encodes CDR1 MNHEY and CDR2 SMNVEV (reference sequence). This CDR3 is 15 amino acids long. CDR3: CASSLGTSGSYEQYF. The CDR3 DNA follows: TGTGCCAGCAGTTTAGGGACTAGCGGTTCCTACGAGCAGTACTTC.

This CDR3 is CASSGGGATSNQPQHF. The CDR3 nucleotides are TGTGCCAGCAGCGGGGGTGGGGCGACTAGCAATCAGCCCCAGCATTTT. The J gene is TRBJ1-5, the V gene TRBV5-6; possibly TRBD1 for D (5 bases). The CDR3 loop spans 16 amino acids. In germline, CDR1 is SGHDT, CDR2 YYEEEE. The germline V and J ends were trimmed by 4 bases and 0 bases, with 14 bases remaining between them.

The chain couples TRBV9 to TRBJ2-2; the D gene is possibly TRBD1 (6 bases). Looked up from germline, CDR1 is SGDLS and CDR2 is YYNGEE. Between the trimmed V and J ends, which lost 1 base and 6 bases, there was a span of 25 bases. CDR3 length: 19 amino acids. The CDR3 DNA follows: TGTGCCAGCAGCGTAAAATACGGGGTCGGGACACTAACGGCCGGGGAGCTGTTTTTT. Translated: CASSVKYGVGTLTAGELFF.

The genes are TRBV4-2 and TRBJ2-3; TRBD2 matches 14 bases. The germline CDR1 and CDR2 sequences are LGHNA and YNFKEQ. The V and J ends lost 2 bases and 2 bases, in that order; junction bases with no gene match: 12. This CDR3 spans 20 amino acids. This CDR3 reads CASSQPPGTSGSGNTDTQYF. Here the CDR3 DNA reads TGTGCCAGCAGCCAACCACCGGGGACTAGCGGGAGTGGTAACACAGATACGCAGTATTTT.

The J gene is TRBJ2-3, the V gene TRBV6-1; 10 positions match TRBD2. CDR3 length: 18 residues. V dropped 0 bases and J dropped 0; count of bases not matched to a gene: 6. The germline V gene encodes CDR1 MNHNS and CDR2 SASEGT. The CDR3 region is CASSEAGTSVSSTDTQYF. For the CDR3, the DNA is TGTGCCAGCAGTGAAGCAGGGACTAGCGTCTCTAGCACAGATACGCAGTATTTT.

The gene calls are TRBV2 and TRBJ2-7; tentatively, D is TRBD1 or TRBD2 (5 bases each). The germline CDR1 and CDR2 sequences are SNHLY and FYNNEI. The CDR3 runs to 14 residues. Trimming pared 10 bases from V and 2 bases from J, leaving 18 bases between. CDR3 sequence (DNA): TGTGCCATAACGACCGGGACGGATGCCTACGAGCAGTACTTC. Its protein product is CAITTGTDAYEQYF.

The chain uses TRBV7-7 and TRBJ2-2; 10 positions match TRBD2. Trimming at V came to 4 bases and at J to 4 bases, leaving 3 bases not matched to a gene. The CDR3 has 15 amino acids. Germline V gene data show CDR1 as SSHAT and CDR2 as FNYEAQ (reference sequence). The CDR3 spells CASSSTSGPTGELFF. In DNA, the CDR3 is TGTGCCAGCAGCTCGACTAGCGGGCCCACCGGGGAGCTGTTTTTT.

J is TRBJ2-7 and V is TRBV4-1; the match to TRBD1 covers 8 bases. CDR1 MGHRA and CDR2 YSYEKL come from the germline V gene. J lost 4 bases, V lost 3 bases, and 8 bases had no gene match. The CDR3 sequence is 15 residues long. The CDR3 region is CASSHGQGAGYEQYF. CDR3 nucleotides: TGCGCCAGCAGCCATGGTCAGGGGGCCGGATACGAGCAGTACTTC.

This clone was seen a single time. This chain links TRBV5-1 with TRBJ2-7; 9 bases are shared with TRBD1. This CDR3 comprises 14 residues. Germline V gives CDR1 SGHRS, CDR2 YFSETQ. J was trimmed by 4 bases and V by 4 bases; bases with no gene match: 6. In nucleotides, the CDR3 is TGCGCCAGCAGCACCGCACAGGGGGCTTACGAGCAGTACTTC. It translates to CASSTAQGAYEQYF.

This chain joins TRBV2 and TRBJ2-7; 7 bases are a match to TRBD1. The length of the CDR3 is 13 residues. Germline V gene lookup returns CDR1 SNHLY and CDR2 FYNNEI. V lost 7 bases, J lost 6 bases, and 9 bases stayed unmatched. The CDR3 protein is CASKGAALGEQYF. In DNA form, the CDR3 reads TGTGCCAGCAAGGGGGCAGCATTGGGCGAGCAGTACTTC. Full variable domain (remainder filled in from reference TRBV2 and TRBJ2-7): EPEVTQTPSHQVTQMGQEVILRCVPISNHLYFYWYRQILGQKVEFLVSFYNNEISEKSEIFDDQFSVERPDGSNFTLKIRSTKLEDSAMYFCASKGAALGEQYFGPGTRLTVT.

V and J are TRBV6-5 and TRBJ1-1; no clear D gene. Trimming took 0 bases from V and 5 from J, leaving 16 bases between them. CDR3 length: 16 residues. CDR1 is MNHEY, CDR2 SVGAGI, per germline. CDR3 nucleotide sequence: TGTGCCAGCAGTTACTCACCTTCGGGAGGGAATACTGAAGCTTTCTTT. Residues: CASSYSPSGGNTEAFF.

Written as DNA, the CDR3 is TGTGCCAACTCCTTGGGAGAGGGGGGGACCCAGTACTTC. As protein: CANSLGEGGTQYF. J is TRBJ2-5 and V is TRBV10-3; D possibly uses TRBD1 or TRBD2 (6 bases each). Looked up from germline, CDR1 is ENHRY and CDR2 is SYGVKD. This CDR3 has 13 residues. Trimming left V 10 bases short and J 7 bases short, with 19 bases between.

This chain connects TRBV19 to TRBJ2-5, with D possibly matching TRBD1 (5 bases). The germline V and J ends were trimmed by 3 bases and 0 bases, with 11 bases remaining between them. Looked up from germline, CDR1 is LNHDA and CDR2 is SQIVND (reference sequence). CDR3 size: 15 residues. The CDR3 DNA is TGTGCCAGTAGTATGACAGTTCTCCACCAAGAGACCCAGTACTTC. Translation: CASSMTVLHQETQYF.

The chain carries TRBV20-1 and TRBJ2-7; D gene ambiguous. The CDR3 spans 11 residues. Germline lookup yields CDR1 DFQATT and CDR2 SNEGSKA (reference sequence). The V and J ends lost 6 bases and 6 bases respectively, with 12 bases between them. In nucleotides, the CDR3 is TGCAGTGCAACGTGGCGCGGCGAGCAGTACTTC. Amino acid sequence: CSATWRGEQYF.

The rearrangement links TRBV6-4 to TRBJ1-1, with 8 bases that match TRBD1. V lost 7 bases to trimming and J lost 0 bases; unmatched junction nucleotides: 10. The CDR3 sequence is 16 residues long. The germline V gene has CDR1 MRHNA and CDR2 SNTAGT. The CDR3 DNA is TGTGCCAGCACGGCGCAAGCAGGGGGCTTGAACACTGAAGCTTTCTTT. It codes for CASTAQAGGLNTEAFF.

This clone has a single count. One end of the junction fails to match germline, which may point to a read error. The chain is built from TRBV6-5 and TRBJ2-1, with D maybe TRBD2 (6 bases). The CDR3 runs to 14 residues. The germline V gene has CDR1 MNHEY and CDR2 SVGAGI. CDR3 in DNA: TGTGCAAGCAGGGAGGAATTAGGGACCAATGAGCAGTTCTTC. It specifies CASREELGTNEQFF.

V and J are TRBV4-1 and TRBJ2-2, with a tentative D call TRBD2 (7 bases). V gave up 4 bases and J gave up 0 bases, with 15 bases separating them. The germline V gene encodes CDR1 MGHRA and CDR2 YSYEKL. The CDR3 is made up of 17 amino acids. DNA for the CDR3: TGCGCCAGCAGCCTCCGGGGGGCGGGAGCGAACACCGGGGAGCTGTTTTTT. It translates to CASSLRGAGANTGELFF.

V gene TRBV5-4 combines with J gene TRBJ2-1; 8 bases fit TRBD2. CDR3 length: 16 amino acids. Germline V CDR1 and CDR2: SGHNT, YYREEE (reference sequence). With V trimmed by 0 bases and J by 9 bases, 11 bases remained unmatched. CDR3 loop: CASSLDEGLVVLEQFF. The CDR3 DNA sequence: TGTGCCAGCAGCTTGGACGAGGGACTAGTGGTTCTTGAGCAGTTCTTC. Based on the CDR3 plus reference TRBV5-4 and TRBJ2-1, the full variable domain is ETGVTQSPTHLIKTRGQQVTLRCSSQSGHNTVSWYQQALGQGPQFIFQYYREEENGRGNFPPRFSGLQFPNYSSELNVNALELDDSALYLCASSLDEGLVVLEQFFGPGTRLTVL.

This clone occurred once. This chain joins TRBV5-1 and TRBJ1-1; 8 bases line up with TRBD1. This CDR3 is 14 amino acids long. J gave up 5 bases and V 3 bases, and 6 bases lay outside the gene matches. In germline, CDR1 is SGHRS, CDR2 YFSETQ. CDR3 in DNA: TGCGCCAGCAGCTCGCAGGGGGCTTGGACTGAAGCTTTCTTT. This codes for CASSSQGAWTEAFF.